This record concerns one T cell receptor (beta chain) sequence. This entry belongs to a study of blood T cell repertoires in COVID-19. Study information: PBMCs, B-cell-depleted T cells, or T cells were the source of the cDNA or gDNA that made up the material.

TCRdb's table, derived via immunoSEQ multiplex PCR, lists solely in-frame clones and lacks some. The repertoire includes about 170,000 clones, 82% of them detected once, and about 10% sits in the top ten. V gave up 0 bases and J gave up 9 bases, with 13 bases separating them. The CDR3 totals 14 residues. In germline, CDR1 is SGDLS, CDR2 YYNGEE. This clonotype originated in a woman of 80 years or more with active or convalescent COVID-19. Sequencing input: peripheral blood. V usage is TRBV9 and J usage is TRBJ1-3; a possible D gene is TRBD1 (5 bases). CDR3 nucleotides: TGTGCCAGCAGCGTAGAATCGTGGGGGGGCACCATATATTTT. Its protein product is CASSVESWGGTIYF.